Following are 28 T cell receptor beta chains from one sample sequenced in a study of T cells in Graves' hyperthyroidism and ophthalmopathy (dated by TCRdb to the late 2010s). Libraries came from multiplex PCR. These reads were obtained on an Illumina HiSeq 2000. TCR beta CDR3 regions were amplified from RNA transcripts. The TCR CDR3 was subjected to a first round of RT-PCR using the HTBI primer set and the Qiagen OneStep RT-PCR kit. TCRdb passed the public sequencing reads through fastp at Q25 and MiXCR, retaining productive beta sequences. Under each unique CDR3 protein, matching rows form one entry showing the most common genes and DNA. This sample lists more than 300,000 distinct CDR3 sequences; around a sixth were detected once. In total, the top ten clones hold roughly two fifths of the sample. The sequencing sample was made of blood. The receptors shown here come from a man aged 18 to 35 with Graves' ophthalmopathy.

This clonotype was seen only a few times. The chain is built from TRBV7-9 and TRBJ1-5; TRBD1 might be the D (6 bases). V lost 10 bases and J lost 7, with 17 bases in between. CDR1 and CDR2 from the germline V gene are SEHNR and FQNEAQ (reference sequence). This CDR3 contains 13 residues. The CDR3 here is CATQMGASQPQHF. The CDR3 bases are TGTGCCACTCAGATGGGGGCCAGCCAGCCCCAGCATTTT.

This clonotype occurred many times. The V gene is TRBV11-3, the J gene TRBJ2-2; D remains ambiguous. Per germline, CDR1 SGHNT and CDR2 YENEEA. Trimming stripped 5 bases from V and 2 bases from J, with 9 bases between. The CDR3 covers 14 residues. CDR3 amino acids: CASSKDRNTGELFF. CDR3 DNA: TGTGCCAGCAGCAAGGACCGTAACACCGGGGAGCTGTTTTTT.

This clonotype was counted many times. This rearrangement joins TRBV20-1 to TRBJ2-1; the D gene is possibly TRBD2 (5 bases). V lost 1 base and J lost 6, with 13 bases in between. Germline assignment: CDR1 DFQATT and CDR2 SNEGSKA (reference sequence). CDR3 length equals 14 residues. The CDR3, as DNA: TGCAGTGCTAGAGCCATGTCTAGCAGCAATGAGCAGTTCTTC. This codes for CSARAMSSSNEQFF.

This clonotype was found a few times. The chain links TRBV7-2 to TRBJ1-5; D is perhaps TRBD1 (5 bases). V dropped 0 bases and J dropped 3 bases, with 9 bases sitting between them. CDR1 and CDR2 from the germline V gene are SGHTA and FQGNSA. This CDR3 is 15 amino acids long. The CDR3 region is CASSLAVGVNQPQHF. The CDR3 DNA follows: TGTGCCAGCAGCTTAGCTGTGGGGGTCAATCAGCCCCAGCATTTT.

The V and J genes are TRBV19 and TRBJ2-3; D call uncertain. This CDR3 has 12 amino acids. V lost 7 bases and J 2 bases, leaving 7 bases between the germline ends. Per germline, CDR1 LNHDA and CDR2 SQIVND (reference sequence). CDR3 nucleotide sequence: TGTGCCAGTATGGGAAACACAGATACGCAGTATTTT. This codes for CASMGNTDTQYF.

This clonotype was observed a few times. The chain is built from TRBV18 and TRBJ2-3, with D possibly matching TRBD1 (6 bases). The CDR3 totals 16 residues. V was cut by 3 bases and J by 0 bases, with 13 bases left in between. Germline-derived CDR1 and CDR2 are KGHSH and LQKENI. The CDR3 DNA reads as TGTGCCAGCTCACCCTTGGACAGAGCTAGCACAGATACGCAGTATTTT. Amino acids: CASSPLDRASTDTQYF.

This clonotype was recorded a few times. This rearrangement joins TRBV28 to TRBJ1-5, with D possibly being TRBD1 (6 bases). From germline, CDR1 is MDHEN and CDR2 SYDVKM. This CDR3 has 13 amino acids. V was trimmed by 3 bases and J by 7 bases, leaving 10 bases between them. The CDR3 sequence is CASSFGGRQPQHF. The CDR3 DNA is TGTGCCAGCAGTTTTGGGGGGCGACAGCCCCAGCATTTT.

Many counts were recorded for this clonotype. The chain recombines TRBV20-1 with TRBJ2-7; 7 bases are a match to TRBD2. CDR3 length equals 14 residues. The V gene's germline CDR1 is DFQATT and CDR2 SNEGSKA (reference sequence). V lost 6 bases and J lost 2; bases outside the gene matches: 10. The CDR3 DNA reads as TGCAGTGCCCGTCCGGGGGGAGTTACCTACGAGCAGTACTTC. Translated: CSARPGGVTYEQYF.

For this clonotype: A much larger clone is a single base away; this may be a read error. The genes are TRBV7-9 and TRBJ2-5; TRBD2 agrees at 9 bases. Germline V gene data show CDR1 as SEHNR and CDR2 as FQNEAQ (reference sequence). V shed 6 bases, J shed 9 bases, and the junction held 11 bases outside the gene matches. The CDR3 loop spans 14 amino acids. For the CDR3, the DNA is TGTGCCAGCAGTTTTTCTAGCGGGGTGGAGGCCCAGTACTTC. Protein: CASSFSSGVEAQYF.

This clonotype has a handful of counts. V usage is TRBV24-1 and J usage is TRBJ1-2, with no clear D. Germline CDR1 reads KGHDR; CDR2 reads SFDVKD. This CDR3 spans 11 amino acids. Between the trimmed V and J ends, which lost 4 bases and 5 bases, there was a span of 4 bases. CDR3 sequence (DNA): TGTGCCACCAGTGACGGATATGGCTACACCTTC. Its translation is CATSDGYGYTF.

The chain recombines TRBV6-1 with TRBJ1-2, with D possibly being TRBD1 (6 bases). The CDR3 has 13 amino acids. From germline, CDR1 is MNHNS and CDR2 SASEGT. The V end lost 1 base, the J end lost 6 bases, and 9 bases lay between the germline ends. The CDR3: CASSEEGVNGYTF. CDR3 in DNA: TGTGCCAGCAGTGAAGAGGGGGTAAATGGCTACACCTTC.

This clonotype was counted ten times or more. This chain joins TRBV12-3 or TRBV12-4 and TRBJ1-2; TRBD1 is a possible D gene (6 bases). Trimming removed 6 bases from V and 0 bases from J, with 8 bases in between. This CDR3 comprises 13 residues. DNA of the CDR3: TGTGCCAGCAGCAGGACAGCTAACTATGGCTACACCTTC. It encodes CASSRTANYGYTF.

The sample holds a few counts of this clonotype. The chain has TRBV9 and TRBJ2-3; 9 bases fit TRBD2. CDR3 length: 15 residues. The V and J ends lost 3 bases and 1 base, in that order; junction bases with no gene match: 3. Germline CDR1 is SGDLS and CDR2 is YYNGEE. The CDR3 DNA is TGTGCCAGCAGCGGAAAGCGGGGGGGCACAGATACGCAGTATTTT. Residues: CASSGKRGGTDTQYF.

This clonotype was observed a single time. The rearrangement uses TRBV18 and TRBJ2-1; TRBD1 agrees at 10 bases. Losses at the gene ends were 4 bases for V and 5 bases for J; bases not matched to a gene: 5. The CDR3 spans 15 residues. The germline V gene encodes CDR1 KGHSH and CDR2 LQKENI. The CDR3 is CASSLGQGYDNEQFF. As DNA, the CDR3 is TGTGCCAGCTCACTGGGACAGGGGTACGACAATGAGCAGTTCTTC.

This clonotype turned up a few times. The J gene is TRBJ1-1, the V gene TRBV5-1; D is possibly TRBD1 (5 bases). Germline V CDR1 and CDR2: SGHRS, YFSETQ. The CDR3 extends over 13 amino acids. The V and J ends lost 7 bases and 1 base respectively, with 11 bases between them. CDR3 in amino acids: CASPSGANTEAFF. In DNA form, the CDR3 reads TGCGCCAGCCCGTCCGGGGCGAACACTGAAGCTTTCTTT.

This clonotype has at least ten counts. The V call is TRBV20-1, the J call TRBJ1-6, with 7 bases that match TRBD1. Germline assignment: CDR1 DFQATT and CDR2 SNEGSKA (reference sequence). V trimming: 0 bases; J trimming: 0 bases; junction bases outside the gene matches: 5. This CDR3 is 17 amino acids long. The CDR3 here is CSARETRTGSYNSPLHF. The CDR3, as DNA: TGCAGTGCTAGAGAGACGCGGACAGGCTCCTATAATTCACCCCTCCACTTT.

The table lists this clonotype with many counts. The chain uses TRBV16 and TRBJ2-7; 10 bases line up with TRBD1. The V and J ends lost 2 bases and 5 bases, in that order; junction bases with no gene match: 0. Germline-derived CDR1 and CDR2 are KGHSY and FQNENV. CDR3 length: 13 amino acids. The CDR3 DNA reads as TGTGCCAGCAGCCAAGACAGGGGGCACGAGCAGTACTTC. Its protein is CASSQDRGHEQYF. The whole variable domain, remainder taken from reference TRBV16 and TRBJ2-7, is GEEVAQTPKHLVRGEGQKAKLYCAPIKGHSYVFWYQQVLKNEFKFLISFQNENVFDETGMPKERFSAKCLPNSPCSLEIQATKLEDSAVYFCASSQDRGHEQYFGPGTRLTVT.

The count of this clonotype is one. V gene TRBV2 combines with J gene TRBJ1-1; TRBD1 agrees at 12 bases. Looked up from germline, CDR1 is SNHLY and CDR2 is FYNNEI. The CDR3 loop spans 18 amino acids. V dropped 6 bases and J dropped 1; count of bases not matched to a gene: 12. In DNA form, the CDR3 reads TGTGCCAGCAGCGCCCACCGGGACAGGGGGCTGACGAACACTGAAGCTTTCTTT. Its translation is CASSAHRDRGLTNTEAFF.

This clonotype was counted many times. The chain uses TRBV11-2 and TRBJ2-5; 10 bases line up with TRBD2. The germline CDR1 and CDR2 sequences are SGHAT and FQNNGV. The CDR3 has 15 residues. The ends lost 5 bases at V and 4 bases at J; junction bases unmatched: 7. CDR3 nucleotide sequence: TGTGCCAGCAGCGCCGTAGCGGGGGGAGGAGAGACCCAGTACTTC. Translation: CASSAVAGGGETQYF.

This clonotype was observed many times. The chain is built from TRBV20-1 and TRBJ1-1; unclear D gene. This CDR3 has 13 amino acids. Germline V gene lookup returns CDR1 DFQATT and CDR2 SNEGSKA (reference sequence). V was shortened by 1 base and J by 8 bases, with 14 bases between the two germline ends. CDR3 in amino acids: CSARAAAEVEAFF. In DNA, the CDR3 is TGCAGTGCTAGAGCGGCGGCGGAAGTCGAAGCTTTCTTT.

This clonotype was counted only a few times. The CDR3 coding sequence is TGTGCCAGCAGCCTCGGTGGGGGCCCGAGCACAGATACGCAGTATTTT. This sequence encodes CASSLGGGPSTDTQYF. V and J are TRBV14 and TRBJ2-3; the D gene is possibly TRBD1 (6 bases). In germline, CDR1 is SGHDN, CDR2 FVKESK. With 4 bases removed from V and 0 bases from J, the gap between germline ends came to 14 bases. CDR3 length: 16 amino acids. Looking up the rest from reference TRBV14 and TRBJ2-3 gives the full variable domain: EAGVTQFPSHSVIEKGQTVTLRCDPISGHDNLYWYRRVMGKEIKFLLHFVKESKQDESGMPNNRFLAERTGGTYSTLKVQPAELEDSGVYFCASSLGGGPSTDTQYFGPGTRLTVL.

The V call is TRBV15, the J call TRBJ2-1, with D possibly being TRBD1 or TRBD2 (5 bases each). In germline, CDR1 is LNHNV, CDR2 YYDKDF (reference sequence). Trimming shortened V by 2 bases and J by 12 bases, and 17 bases separated the two germline ends. The CDR3 covers 14 residues. The DNA of the CDR3 is TGTGCCACCAGCAGACCCTCAAGGGGACGTGGGCAGTTCTTC. Residues: CATSRPSRGRGQFF.

This clonotype was seen only once. With a much larger clone just one base away, this may be a read error. The chain links TRBV6-2 or TRBV6-3 to TRBJ2-5; D not resolved. Per the germline V gene, CDR1 is MNHEY and CDR2 is SVGEGT. V lost 4 bases and J lost 4, with 16 bases in between. The length of the CDR3 is 15 residues. The DNA of the CDR3 is TGTGCCAGCAGTTTCCCCACAGTCTTTGGAGAGACCCAGTACTTC. Translated, it gives CASSFPTVFGETQYF.

The chain combines TRBV5-4 with TRBJ1-2, with D unresolved. V shed 0 bases and J shed 7 bases, with 10 bases lying between them. The CDR3 is 13 residues long. Germline V gene sequence: CDR1 SGHNT, CDR2 YYREEE (reference sequence). CDR3 in DNA: TGTGCCAGCAGCTTGGTTGGAGCGGGTGGCTACACCTTC. Translated: CASSLVGAGGYTF. The whole variable domain, remainder taken from reference TRBV5-4 and TRBJ1-2, is ETGVTQSPTHLIKTRGQQVTLRCSSQSGHNTVSWYQQALGQGPQFIFQYYREEENGRGNFPPRFSGLQFPNYSSELNVNALELDDSALYLCASSLVGAGGYTFGSGTRLTVV.

Concerning this clonotype: This sequence may be a read error, since a much larger clone differs from it by one base. The gene calls are TRBV5-1 and TRBJ2-2; D might be TRBD2 (5 bases). This CDR3 is built from 14 residues. The germline gives CDR1 SGHRS, CDR2 YFSETQ. The CDR3 DNA reads as TGCGCCAGCAGCAGCCGTCCTACCACCGGGGAGCTGCTTTTT. It codes for CASSSRPTTGELLF.

This clonotype was detected many times. The chain employs TRBV7-2 and TRBJ2-2; maybe TRBD2 (6 bases). This CDR3 region has 16 residues. The ends were cut back, 4 bases at V and 0 bases at J, with 12 bases in the middle. Germline CDR1 is SGHTA and CDR2 is FQGNSA. CDR3 nucleotides: TGTGCCAGCAGCTCCCCGGGACTGGCGAACACCGGGGAGCTGTTTTTT. Its translation is CASSSPGLANTGELFF.

The chain has TRBV5-1 and TRBJ2-1, with 12 positions matching TRBD2. The CDR3 is 16 residues long. V shed 2 bases and J 5 bases; nucleotides not matched to a gene: 5. Germline CDR1 is SGHRS and CDR2 is YFSETQ. The CDR3 nucleotides read TGCGCCAGCAGCTTAAGGACTAGCGGGGTCCACAATGAGCAGTTCTTC. This encodes CASSLRTSGVHNEQFF. Using reference TRBV5-1 and TRBJ2-1 for the parts outside the CDR3, the full variable domain is KAGVTQTPRYLIKTRGQQVTLSCSPISGHRSVSWYQQTPGQGLQFLFEYFSETQRNKGNFPGRFSGRQFSNSRSEMNVSTLELGDSALYLCASSLRTSGVHNEQFFGPGTRLTVL.

The table lists this clonotype with many counts. This chain links TRBV6-1 with TRBJ1-3, with D unclear. CDR1 is MNHNS, CDR2 SASEGT, per germline. V lost 6 bases and J lost 4, with 19 bases in between. The CDR3 totals 16 residues. The CDR3 nucleotides read TGTGCCAGCAGCTTTCAGCCGAGCAGTATGGGAAACACCATATATTTT. Translating it yields CASSFQPSSMGNTIYF.